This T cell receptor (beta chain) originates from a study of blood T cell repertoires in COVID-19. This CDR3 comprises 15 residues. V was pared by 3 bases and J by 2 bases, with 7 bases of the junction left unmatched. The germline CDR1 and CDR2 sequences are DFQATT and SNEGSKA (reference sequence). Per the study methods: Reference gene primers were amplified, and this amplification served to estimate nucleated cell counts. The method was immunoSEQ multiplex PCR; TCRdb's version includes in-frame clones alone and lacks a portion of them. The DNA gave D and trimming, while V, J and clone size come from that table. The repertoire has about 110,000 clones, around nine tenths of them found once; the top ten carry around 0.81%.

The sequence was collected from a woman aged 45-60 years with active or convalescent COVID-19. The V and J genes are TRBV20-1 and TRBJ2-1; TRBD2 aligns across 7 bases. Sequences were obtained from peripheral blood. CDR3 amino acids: CSASGGRGTYNEQFF. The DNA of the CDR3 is TGCAGTGCTAGTGGCGGGAGAGGAACCTACAATGAGCAGTTCTTC.